This T cell receptor beta chain comes out of a study of blood T cells in healthy people across ages. Study in general: T cells yielded about one barcoded beta molecule per two cells through template switching.

The CDR3 covers 14 residues. Trimming left V 4 bases short and J 0 bases short, with 7 bases between. Germline CDR1 is MNHEY and CDR2 is SVGAGI. Healthy individuals of Caucasian origin from Russia, aged about 6 to 95, served as donors. This clonotype was recorded at least ten times. A second roughly 6 to 11 cycle PCR used barcoded and J-beta primers. One entry per CDR3 protein, called by TCRdb with MiXCR from the 5' RACE reads. This table has 630,000 or so distinct CDR3 sequences, 32% appearing once. This sequence joins TRBV6-5 and TRBJ1-5; D gene unclear. The clonotype comes from a woman older than 75 in good health. Sequencing input: blood. CDR3: CASSSFNSNQPQHF. CDR3 DNA sequence: TGTGCCAGCAGTTCATTCAATAGCAATCAGCCCCAGCATTTT.